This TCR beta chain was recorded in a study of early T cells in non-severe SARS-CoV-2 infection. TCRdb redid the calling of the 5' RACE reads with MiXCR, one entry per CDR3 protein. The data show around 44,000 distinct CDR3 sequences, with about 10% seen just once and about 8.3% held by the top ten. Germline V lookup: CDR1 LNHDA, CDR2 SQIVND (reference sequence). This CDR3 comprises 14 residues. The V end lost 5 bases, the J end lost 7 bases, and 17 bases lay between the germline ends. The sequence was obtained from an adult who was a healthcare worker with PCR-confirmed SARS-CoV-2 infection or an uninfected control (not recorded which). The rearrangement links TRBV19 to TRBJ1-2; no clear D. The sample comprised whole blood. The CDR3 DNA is TGTGCCAGTAGTTCCCCGACTGTCCTCTTTGGCTACACCTTC. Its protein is CASSSPTVLFGYTF.